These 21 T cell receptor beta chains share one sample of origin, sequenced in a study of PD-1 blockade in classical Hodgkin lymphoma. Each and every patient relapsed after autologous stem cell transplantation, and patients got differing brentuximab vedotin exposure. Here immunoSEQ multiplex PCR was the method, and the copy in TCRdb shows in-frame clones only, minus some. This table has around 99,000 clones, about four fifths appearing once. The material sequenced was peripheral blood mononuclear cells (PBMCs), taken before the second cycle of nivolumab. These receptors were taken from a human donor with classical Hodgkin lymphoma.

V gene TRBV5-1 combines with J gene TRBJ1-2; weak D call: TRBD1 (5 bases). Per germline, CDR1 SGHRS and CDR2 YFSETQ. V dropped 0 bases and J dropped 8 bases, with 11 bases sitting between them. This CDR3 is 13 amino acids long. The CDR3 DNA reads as TGCGCCAGCAGCTTGGATGGGGCAGGGGGCTACACCTTC. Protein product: CASSLDGAGGYTF.

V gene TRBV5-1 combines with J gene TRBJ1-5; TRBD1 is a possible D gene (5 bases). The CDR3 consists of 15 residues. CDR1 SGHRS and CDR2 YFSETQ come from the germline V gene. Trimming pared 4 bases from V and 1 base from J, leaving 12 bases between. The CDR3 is CASSPGQSSNQPQHF. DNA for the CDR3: TGCGCCAGCAGCCCCGGACAAAGCAGCAATCAGCCCCAGCATTTT. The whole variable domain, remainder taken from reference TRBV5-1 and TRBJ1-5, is KAGVTQTPRYLIKTRGQQVTLSCSPISGHRSVSWYQQTPGQGLQFLFEYFSETQRNKGNFPGRFSGRQFSNSRSEMNVSTLELGDSALYLCASSPGQSSNQPQHFGDGTRLSIL.

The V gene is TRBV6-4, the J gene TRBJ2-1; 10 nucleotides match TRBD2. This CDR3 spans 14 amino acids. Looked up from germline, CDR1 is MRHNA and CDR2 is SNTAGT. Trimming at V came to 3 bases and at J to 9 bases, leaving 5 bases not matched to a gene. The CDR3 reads CASSERTSGAEQFF. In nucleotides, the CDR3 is TGTGCCAGCAGTGAGAGAACTAGCGGGGCTGAGCAGTTCTTC.

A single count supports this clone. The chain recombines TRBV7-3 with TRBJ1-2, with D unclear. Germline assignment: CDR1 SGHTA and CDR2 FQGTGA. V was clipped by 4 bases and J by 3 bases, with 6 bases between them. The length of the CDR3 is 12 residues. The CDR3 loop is CASSSGDYGYTF. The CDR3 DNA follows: TGTGCCAGCAGCTCCGGTGACTATGGCTACACCTTC.

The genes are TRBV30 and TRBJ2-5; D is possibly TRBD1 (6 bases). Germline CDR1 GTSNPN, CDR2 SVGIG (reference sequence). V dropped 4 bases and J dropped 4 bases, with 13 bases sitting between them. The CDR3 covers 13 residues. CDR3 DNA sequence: TGTGCCTGGAACAGGGATCTGGCAGAGACCCAGTACTTC. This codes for CAWNRDLAETQYF.

The CDR3 bases are TGCGCCAGCAGCGGGACAGGGGGTATTAAGGACACCATATATTTT. Its translation: CASSGTGGIKDTIYF. The chain couples TRBV5-1 to TRBJ1-3; 11 nucleotides line up with TRBD1. Germline lookup yields CDR1 SGHRS and CDR2 YFSETQ. With 4 bases clipped from V and 8 bases from J, the junction kept 8 bases outside the gene matches. This CDR3 has 15 amino acids.

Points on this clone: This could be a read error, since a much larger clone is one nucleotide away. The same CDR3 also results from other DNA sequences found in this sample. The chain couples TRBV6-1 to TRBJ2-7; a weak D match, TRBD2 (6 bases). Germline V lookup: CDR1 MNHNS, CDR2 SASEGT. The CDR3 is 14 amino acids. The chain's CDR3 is CAIAGRSGLYEQYF. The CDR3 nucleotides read TGTGCAATCGCAGGGCGTAGCGGCCTCTACGAGCAGTACTTC.

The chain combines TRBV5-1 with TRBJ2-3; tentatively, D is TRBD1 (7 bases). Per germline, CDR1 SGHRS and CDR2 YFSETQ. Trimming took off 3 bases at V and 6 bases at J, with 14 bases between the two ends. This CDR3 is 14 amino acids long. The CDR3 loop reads CASSSFSGGDTQYF. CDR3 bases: TGCGCCAGCAGCTCCTTTTCAGGGGGGGATACGCAGTATTTT.

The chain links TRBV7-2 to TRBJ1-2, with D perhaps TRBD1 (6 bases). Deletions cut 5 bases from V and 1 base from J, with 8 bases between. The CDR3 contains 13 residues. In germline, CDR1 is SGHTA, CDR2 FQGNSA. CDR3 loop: CASSRGGNYGYTF. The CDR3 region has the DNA TGTGCCAGCAGCCGAGGGGGTAACTATGGCTACACCTTC.

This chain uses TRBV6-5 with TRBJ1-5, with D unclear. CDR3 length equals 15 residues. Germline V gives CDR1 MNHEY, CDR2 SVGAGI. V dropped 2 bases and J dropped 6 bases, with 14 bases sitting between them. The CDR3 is CASSYGGIPSQPQHF. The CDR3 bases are TGTGCCAGCAGTTACGGAGGAATCCCATCTCAGCCCCAGCATTTT.

The CDR3 DNA reads TGTGCCAGCAGCTTAGAACTAGCGGTATACAATGAGCAGTTCTTC. This codes for CASSLELAVYNEQFF. The chain uses TRBV11-2 and TRBJ2-1; 8 bases are shared with TRBD2. The junction had 2 bases not matched to a gene; V was cut back by 0 bases and J by 4 bases. The CDR3 loop spans 15 amino acids. Germline V gene lookup returns CDR1 SGHAT and CDR2 FQNNGV.

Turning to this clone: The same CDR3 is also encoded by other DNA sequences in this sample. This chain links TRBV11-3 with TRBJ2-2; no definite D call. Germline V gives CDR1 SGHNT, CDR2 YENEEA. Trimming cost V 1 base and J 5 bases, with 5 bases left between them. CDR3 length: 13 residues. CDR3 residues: CASSLGPTGELFF. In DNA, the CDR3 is TGTGCCAGCAGCTTAGGGCCAACCGGGGAGCTGTTTTTT.

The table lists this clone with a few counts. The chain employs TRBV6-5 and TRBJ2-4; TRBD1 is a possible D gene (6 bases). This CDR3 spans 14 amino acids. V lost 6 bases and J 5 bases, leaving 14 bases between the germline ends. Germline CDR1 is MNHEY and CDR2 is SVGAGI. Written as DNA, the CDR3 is TGTGCCAGCAGCACGACAGGTCGAGAAAACATTCAGTACTTC. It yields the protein CASSTTGRENIQYF.

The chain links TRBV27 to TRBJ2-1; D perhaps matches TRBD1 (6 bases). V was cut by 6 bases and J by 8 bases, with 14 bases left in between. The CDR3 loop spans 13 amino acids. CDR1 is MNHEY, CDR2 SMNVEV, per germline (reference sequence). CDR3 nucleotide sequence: TGTGCCAGCAGCCGGGACAATAGAGATGAGCAGTTCTTC. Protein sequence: CASSRDNRDEQFF.

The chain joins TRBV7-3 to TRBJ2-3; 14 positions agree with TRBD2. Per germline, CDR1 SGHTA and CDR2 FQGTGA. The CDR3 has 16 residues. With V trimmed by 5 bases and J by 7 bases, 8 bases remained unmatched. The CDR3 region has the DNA TGTGCCAGCAGCCGAACGGGACTAGCGGGAGTGAATACGCAGTATTTT. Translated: CASSRTGLAGVNTQYF.

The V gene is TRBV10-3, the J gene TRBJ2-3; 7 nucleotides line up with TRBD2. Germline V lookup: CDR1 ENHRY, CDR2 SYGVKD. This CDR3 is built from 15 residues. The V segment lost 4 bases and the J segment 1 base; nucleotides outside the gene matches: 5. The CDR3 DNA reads TGTGCCATCAGTGTTGAGCGGGGCGGCACAGATACGCAGTATTTT. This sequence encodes CAISVERGGTDTQYF.

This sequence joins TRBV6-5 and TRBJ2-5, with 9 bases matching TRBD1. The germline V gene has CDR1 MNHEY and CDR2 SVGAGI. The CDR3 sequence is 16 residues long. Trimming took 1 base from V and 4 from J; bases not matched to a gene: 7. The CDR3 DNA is TGTGCCAGCAGTTACTATGGGACAGGGAGAGGAGAGACCCAGTACTTC. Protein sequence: CASSYYGTGRGETQYF.

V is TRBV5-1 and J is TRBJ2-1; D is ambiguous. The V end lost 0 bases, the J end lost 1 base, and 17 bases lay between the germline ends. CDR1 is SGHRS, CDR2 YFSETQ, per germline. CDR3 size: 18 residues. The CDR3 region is CASSLVPGLAASYNEQFF. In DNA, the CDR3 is TGCGCCAGCAGCTTGGTGCCAGGTTTGGCCGCTTCCTACAATGAGCAGTTCTTC.

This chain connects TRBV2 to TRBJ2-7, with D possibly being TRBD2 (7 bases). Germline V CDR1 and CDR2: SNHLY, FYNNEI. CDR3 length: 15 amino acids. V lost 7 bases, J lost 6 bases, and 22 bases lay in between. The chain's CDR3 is CASTEGGSRSVEQYF. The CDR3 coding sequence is TGTGCCAGCACCGAGGGGGGGAGTAGGTCTGTCGAGCAGTACTTC.

The CDR3 nucleotides are TGTGCCAGCAGTTTGAGGACAAGCACTGAAGCTTTCTTT. The encoded protein is CASSLRTSTEAFF. This chain joins TRBV28 and TRBJ1-1; D might be TRBD1 (5 bases). With 3 bases removed from V and 4 bases from J, the gap between germline ends came to 9 bases. The CDR3 runs to 13 residues. CDR1 is MDHEN and CDR2 is SYDVKM in the germline V gene.

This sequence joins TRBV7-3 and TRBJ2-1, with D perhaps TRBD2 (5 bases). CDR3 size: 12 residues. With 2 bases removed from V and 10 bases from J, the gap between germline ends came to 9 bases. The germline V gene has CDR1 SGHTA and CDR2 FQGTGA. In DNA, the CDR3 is TGTGCCAGCAGCTTATACGGGGAGGAGCAGTTCTTC. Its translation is CASSLYGEEQFF.